Below are 8 T cell receptor beta chains sequenced from a single sample in a study of graft-versus-host responses after intestinal transplantation. These receptors are not linked to any known antigen. The protocol was immunoSEQ multiplex PCR, while the TCRdb copy is restricted to in-frame clones and leaves out a portion. Here the sample spans over 100,000 clones, just under 95% being singletons. The sample was unstimulated CD4+ T cells sorted from spleen or lymph node cells, taken before intestinal transplant. These receptors all come from a human donor who received an intestinal transplant.

In nucleotides, the CDR3 is TGTGCCAGCAAGACTAGCGGGAGGCCCTACGAGCAGTACTTC. Translating gives CASKTSGRPYEQYF. This chain connects TRBV6-5 to TRBJ2-7, with 13 positions matching TRBD2. The CDR3 runs 14 residues. Trimming at V came to 7 bases and at J to 2 bases, leaving 2 bases not matched to a gene. Germline lookup yields CDR1 MNHEY and CDR2 SVGAGI.

This chain uses TRBV6-6 with TRBJ2-3; unclear D gene. Deletions cut 5 bases from V and 2 bases from J, with 11 bases between. This CDR3 is 14 amino acids long. Germline CDR1 and CDR2: MNHNY and SVGAGI (reference sequence). CDR3 nucleotide sequence: TGTGCCAGCAGTGGCGTGCTCACCACAGATACGCAGTATTTT. This gives the protein CASSGVLTTDTQYF.

The V gene is TRBV7-9, the J gene TRBJ1-6; 8 nucleotides match TRBD1. Germline assignment: CDR1 SEHNR and CDR2 FQNEAQ (reference sequence). Trimming at V came to 5 bases and at J to 5 bases, leaving 8 bases not matched to a gene. The CDR3 has 16 residues. CDR3 region: CASSVRTGLHNSPLHF. In DNA, the CDR3 is TGTGCCAGCAGCGTCCGGACAGGGTTGCATAATTCACCCCTCCACTTT.

The chain is built from TRBV7-3 and TRBJ1-2; D perhaps matches TRBD1 (6 bases). The V and J ends lost 0 bases and 10 bases respectively, with 12 bases between them. Germline V lookup: CDR1 SGHTA, CDR2 FQGTGA. The CDR3 loop spans 13 amino acids. CDR3 in amino acids: CASSLTGGRPYTF. The DNA of the CDR3 is TGTGCCAGCAGCTTAACAGGGGGTAGGCCCTACACCTTC. The variable domain in full, with the rest retrieved from reference TRBV7-3 and TRBJ1-2, is GAGVSQTPSNKVTEKGKYVELRCDPISGHTALYWYRQSLGQGPEFLIYFQGTGAADDSGLPNDRFFAVRPEGSVSTLKIQRTERGDSAVYLCASSLTGGRPYTFGSGTRLTVV.

The V call is TRBV11-2, the J call TRBJ2-7; the D is unclear. Germline loops: CDR1 SGHAT, CDR2 FQNNGV. This CDR3 has 14 amino acids. Trimming removed 4 bases from V and 2 bases from J, with 12 bases in between. CDR3 residues: CASSSPSLAYEQYF. The CDR3 nucleotides read TGTGCCAGCAGCTCACCCTCACTGGCCTACGAGCAGTACTTC.

The J gene is TRBJ1-1, the V gene TRBV15; TRBD1 aligns across 7 bases. There are 15 residues in the CDR3. Germline V gene lookup returns CDR1 LNHNV and CDR2 YYDKDF (reference sequence). V trimming: 3 bases; J trimming: 1 base; junction bases outside the gene matches: 5. In DNA form, the CDR3 reads TGTGCCACCAGCAGGGACAGGTACTCGAACACTGAAGCTTTCTTT. Its protein product is CATSRDRYSNTEAFF.

V gene TRBV5-8 combines with J gene TRBJ2-7; 9 positions match TRBD1. The CDR3 contains 15 residues. Germline V CDR1 and CDR2: SGHTS, YDEGEE. J gave up 6 bases and V 3 bases, and 10 bases lay outside the gene matches. The CDR3 is CASSYWDRVDGEQYF. CDR3 in DNA: TGTGCCAGCAGCTACTGGGACAGGGTAGATGGCGAGCAGTACTTC.

The V call is TRBV4-2, the J call TRBJ2-1, with 14 positions matching TRBD2. CDR1 is LGHNA, CDR2 YNFKEQ, per germline. CDR3 length: 15 residues. The ends lost 4 bases at V and 6 bases at J; junction bases unmatched: 2. DNA for the CDR3: TGTGCCAGCAGCCCAGGGACTAGCGGGAGCAATGAGCAGTTCTTC. It encodes CASSPGTSGSNEQFF.